This TCR beta chain originates from a study of T cell repertoires in aging, cancer and after chemotherapy. For the study at large: Pre- and post-chemotherapy samples were paired from glioblastoma patients treated with temozolomide-based therapy. The whole study produced a dataset of about 8.8 million TCR reads. Findings and limits, study-wide: These repertoire data do not allow conclusions about immunological memory after chemotherapy. Compared with age-matched healthy donors, untreated hematological or solid cancer patients showed higher blood TCR clonality.

Peripheral blood genomic DNA, not sorted cells or RNA, was the template. Germline CDR1 PRHDT, CDR2 FYEKMQ (reference sequence). The CDR3 length is 12 residues. The V gene lost 1 base and the J gene lost 9 bases, with 10 bases spanning the gap. This clonotype rates as medium-sized. Its antigen is undetermined. A mixed TRB-A/B primer pool amplified rearranged TRB by multiplex touch-down PCR. TCRdb re-derived calls from the multiplex PCR reads in MiXCR, one entry per CDR3 protein. In the table there are some 2,100 distinct CDR3 sequences, more than 25% of which are singletons. This receptor was obtained from a human donor with a solid tumor. Sequenced input: blood. V gene TRBV13 combines with J gene TRBJ2-7; D is possibly TRBD2 (5 bases). CDR3 amino acids: CASSLAAAGQYF. As DNA, the CDR3 is TGTGCCAGCAGCTTAGCAGCTGCGGGGCAGTACTTC.